The 13 T cell receptor beta chains below were found in one sample sequenced in a study of cytomegalovirus exposure and HLA in healthy donors. In the PCR, 60 Vbeta and 13 Jbeta primers were used. Profiling relied on immunoSEQ multiplex PCR, and the TCRdb table lists in-frame clones only, not all of them. Of some 210,000 clones listed, 70% to 85% are singletons. Sequenced input: PBMCs. The receptor set was obtained from a male donor in good health and CMV-seronegative.

This clone was observed once. This sequence joins TRBV11-2 and TRBJ2-1, with a possible D match to TRBD1 (6 bases). The V end lost 4 bases, the J end lost 8 bases, and 18 bases lay between the germline ends. The CDR3 runs to 15 residues. The germline V gene encodes CDR1 SGHAT and CDR2 FQNNGV. The CDR3 nucleotides are TGTGCCAGCAGCTCGTTCGGACAGTCTAAGGATGAGCAGTTCTTC. The encoded protein is CASSSFGQSKDEQFF.

The gene calls are TRBV28 and TRBJ2-5; 8 bases match TRBD1. V lost 6 bases and J lost 2; bases outside the gene matches: 5. CDR3 size: 14 residues. CDR1 is MDHEN and CDR2 is SYDVKM in the germline V gene. The CDR3 DNA reads as TGTGCCAGCAGGGGATACAGGGGGCAAGAGACCCAGTACTTC. It codes for CASRGYRGQETQYF.

This sequence joins TRBV28 and TRBJ1-6, with 7 bases that match TRBD1. Losses at the gene ends were 6 bases for V and 7 bases for J; bases not matched to a gene: 6. The germline V gene encodes CDR1 MDHEN and CDR2 SYDVKM. This CDR3 region has 14 residues. This chain's CDR3 is CASSYRGGNSPLHF. The CDR3 nucleotides are TGTGCCAGCAGCTACAGGGGTGGGAATTCACCCCTCCACTTT.

This clone has more than one count but fewer than ten. The chain employs TRBV19 and TRBJ1-2, with D possibly being TRBD1 (6 bases). Trimming pared 3 bases from V and 2 bases from J, leaving 10 bases between. The CDR3 runs 14 residues. The germline CDR1 and CDR2 sequences are LNHDA and SQIVND (reference sequence). CDR3 region: CASSIEQGNYGYTF. Here the CDR3 DNA reads TGTGCCAGTAGTATTGAACAGGGAAACTATGGCTACACCTTC. Full variable domain (rest looked up from reference TRBV19 and TRBJ1-2): DGGITQSPKYLFRKEGQNVTLSCEQNLNHDAMYWYRQDPGQGLRLIYYSQIVNDFQKGDIAEGYSVSREKKESFPLTVTSAQKNPTAFYLCASSIEQGNYGYTFGSGTRLTVV.

The chain uses TRBV4-1 and TRBJ2-7, with a weak D call TRBD1 (6 bases). The V gene's germline CDR1 is MGHRA and CDR2 YSYEKL. The CDR3 runs to 14 residues. Trimming removed 1 base at V and 4 bases at J, with 11 bases between. The CDR3: CASSQGDRSYEQYF. As DNA, the CDR3 is TGCGCCAGCAGCCAAGGAGACAGGTCTTACGAGCAGTACTTC.

The genes are TRBV7-3 and TRBJ2-7, with D possibly matching TRBD1 (5 bases). CDR3 size: 14 residues. Germline V CDR1 and CDR2: SGHTA, FQGTGA. V shed 2 bases and J shed 5 bases, with 13 bases lying between them. The CDR3 DNA reads TGTGCCAGCAGCTTAGAACCAGGGTGGGACGAGCAGTACTTC. It encodes CASSLEPGWDEQYF.

V usage is TRBV27 and J usage is TRBJ1-5; the D is unclear. Germline V gene data show CDR1 as MNHEY and CDR2 as SMNVEV (reference sequence). Trimming removed 5 bases at V and 5 bases at J, with 10 bases between. There are 13 residues in the CDR3. Written as DNA, the CDR3 is TGTGCCAGCAGTGTCGGGTCCCATCAGCCCCAGCATTTT. This translates into CASSVGSHQPQHF.

This rearrangement joins TRBV7-8 to TRBJ1-5; a possible D gene is TRBD1 (5 bases). This CDR3 spans 16 amino acids. Deletions cut 5 bases from V and 4 bases from J, with 18 bases between. Germline V gives CDR1 SGHVS, CDR2 FQNEAQ. CDR3 loop: CASSREAGYGNQPQHF. The CDR3 DNA follows: TGTGCCAGCAGCCGAGAAGCAGGGTACGGGAATCAGCCCCAGCATTTT.

V is TRBV6-5 and J is TRBJ2-7, with 9 bases identical to TRBD1. The CDR3 runs to 15 residues. Losses at the gene ends were 2 bases for V and 5 bases for J; bases not matched to a gene: 7. The V gene's germline CDR1 is MNHEY and CDR2 SVGAGI. CDR3 loop: CASSYQGTGSHEQYF. The DNA of the CDR3 is TGTGCCAGCAGTTACCAGGGGACAGGGAGTCACGAGCAGTACTTC.

The chain joins TRBV7-9 to TRBJ1-5; weak D call: TRBD1 (5 bases). Trimming pared 5 bases from V and 1 base from J, leaving 9 bases between. Germline-derived CDR1 and CDR2 are SEHNR and FQNEAQ (reference sequence). The length of the CDR3 is 14 residues. The chain's CDR3 is CASSRGESNQPQHF. CDR3 DNA sequence: TGTGCCAGCAGCCGGGGGGAGAGCAATCAGCCCCAGCATTTT. Filled out from reference TRBV7-9 and TRBJ1-5, the complete variable domain reads DTGVSQNPRHKITKRGQNVTFRCDPISEHNRLYWYRQTLGQGPEFLTYFQNEAQLEKSRLLSDRFSAERPKGSFSTLEIQRTEQGDSAMYLCASSRGESNQPQHFGDGTRLSIL.

This rearrangement joins TRBV7-2 to TRBJ2-5, with TRBD1 matching 9 bases. The length of the CDR3 is 15 residues. The germline V gene has CDR1 SGHTA and CDR2 FQGNSA. V shed 1 base, J shed 6 bases, and the junction held 6 bases outside the gene matches. For the CDR3, the DNA is TGTGCCAGCAGCTTAGGGGGACAGGGAGCAAAGACCCAGTACTTC. Translated: CASSLGGQGAKTQYF. The full variable domain, rest sourced from reference TRBV7-2 and TRBJ2-5, is GAGVSQSPSNKVTEKGKDVELRCDPISGHTALYWYRQSLGQGLEFLIYFQGNSAPDKSGLPSDRFSAERTGGSVSTLTIQRTQQEDSAVYLCASSLGGQGAKTQYFGPGTRLLVL.

The chain combines TRBV11-2 with TRBJ2-3; maybe TRBD1 (5 bases). V was shortened by 2 bases and J by 4 bases, with 7 bases between the two germline ends. Per the germline V gene, CDR1 is SGHAT and CDR2 is FQNNGV. CDR3 length: 13 amino acids. The CDR3 is CASSLQGADTQYF. CDR3 coding DNA: TGTGCCAGCAGCTTACAGGGCGCAGATACGCAGTATTTT.

This clone was observed once. The chain employs TRBV4-1 and TRBJ2-3; the match to TRBD2 covers 7 bases. CDR3 length: 16 residues. After removal of 0 bases from V and 4 bases from J, the junction contained 7 bases not matched to a gene. Germline V gives CDR1 MGHRA, CDR2 YSYEKL. The CDR3 coding sequence is TGCGCCAGCAGCCAAGATGGTGGCGGGAGCTCAGATACGCAGTATTTT. Amino acids: CASSQDGGGSSDTQYF.